The clone carrying this T cell receptor beta chain was observed a handful of times. Its matching antigen is unknown. This record belongs to a study of T cells in Graves' hyperthyroidism and ophthalmopathy. RNA transcripts provided the source from which TCR beta CDR3 regions were amplified. HTBI primers drove first-round RT-PCR of the TCR CDR3. TCRdb reprocessed the multiplex PCR reads with MiXCR, giving one entry per CDR3 protein. The table has more than 550,000 distinct CDR3 sequences, 15% to 20% seen once; the top ten hold 15% to 19%. Trimming cost V 0 bases and J 1 base, with 3 bases left between them. The CDR3 sequence is 13 residues long. Looked up from germline, CDR1 is SGDLS and CDR2 is YYNGEE. Findings and limits, study-wide: Blood shared most expanded thyroid clonotypes above 0.001.

Thyroid ultrasound and orbital computed tomography, with clinical symptoms and serum thyroxine and TRAb, informed diagnoses. Using around 10 ml of fresh peripheral blood, PBMCs were prepared. The TCR originated in a man aged 50 to 59 with Graves' hyperthyroidism. This chain connects TRBV9 to TRBJ2-3; D is undetermined. Sequencing input: blood. The CDR3: CASSVGGTDTQYF. As DNA, the CDR3 is TGTGCCAGCAGCGTAGGTGGCACAGATACGCAGTATTTT.